This T cell receptor beta chain is drawn from a study of T cell responses to AZD1222 COVID-19 vaccine. Study observations and caveats: Among vaccine-associated CD4 TCRs, coverage spanned spike, with dominance at 160-218 and 743-854. Clonal diversity was possibly underestimated, and white British individuals and females predominated among donors. Every sample of the repertoires postdated the peak T cell response.

Details on this clone: Antigen unknown.

Produced via immunoSEQ multiplex PCR; TCRdb's table is partial and in-frame only. The repertoire holds more than 100,000 clones, about 87% seen once, with about 5% in the top ten. Per the germline V gene, CDR1 is SGDLS and CDR2 is YYNGEE. Trimming took 0 bases from V and 1 from J, leaving 7 bases between them. This CDR3 comprises 14 residues. The V call is TRBV9, the J call TRBJ1-1; no definite D call. This sequence was found in an adult in good health. The source was peripheral blood, collected on day 0 of AZD1222 vaccination. Here the CDR3 reads CASSVARANTEAFF. CDR3 bases: TGTGCCAGCAGCGTAGCGAGAGCGAACACTGAAGCTTTCTTT.